This T cell receptor (beta chain) was identified during a study of spatial heterogeneity in lung cancer (dated by TCRdb to about 2019). Turning to the overall study: More beta-chain than alpha-chain transcripts were consistently detected, likely reflecting higher beta-chain transcript abundance. In the raw uncorrected reads, each unique combination of TCR and UMI appeared more than ten times on average. The study quantitatively compared TCR alpha and beta repertoires across multiple tumor regions, matched nontumor lung and blood in non-small cell lung cancer. Nonsynonymous mutation counts, determined by whole-exome sequencing of tumor tissue, were related to TCR repertoire features. At surgery, both alpha and beta chains were TCR-sequenced in under 250 tumor regions, about 64 matched nontumor lung samples and some 56 PBMC samples. The investigation overall reported the following: Additional single-cell paired TCR alpha and beta sequencing was considered necessary to confirm, at a functional level, the hypothesis that regional TCRs recognize regional mutations.

From the cysteine through the phenylalanine, the CDR3 covers 14 amino acids. Only CDR3 DNA is held: 42 bases, read in frame from base 1. V and J lose 2 bases and 4 bases, and a span of 12 bases separates them. As encoded in the germline V gene, CDR1 is SQVTM while CDR2 is ANQGSEA. Receptor libraries were prepared by 5' RACE. Sequencing was carried out with a NextSeq 500. To allow correction of PCR and sequencing errors, the TCR library protocol tagged every TCR cDNA molecule with a unique molecular identifier. Processing in the source paper ran as follows. TCR identification, UMI-based error correction and CDR3 extraction were all carried out with Decombinator tools. TCRs above a frequency of 2 per 1,000, corresponding to the top 1% of the tumor frequency distribution, were defined as expanded. Renyi diversity was computed with the R vegan package after each repertoire had been subsampled 100 times to 5,000 TCRs. CDR3 similarity networks were built from amino acid triplet string-kernel similarity, with CDR3s being connected when pairwise similarity was above 0.82. TCRdb ran its own pipeline on the public reads, namely fastp trimming at Q25 and MiXCR clone calling, and kept in-frame beta chains. Rows are unified per CDR3 protein, each entry keeping the most common DNA and genes. What appears here as the V and J calls and clone size reflects TCRdb's work, not the paper's. Recorded for this sample are approximately 4,600 distinct CDR3 sequences; about 21% of them occurred a single time. The ten largest clonotypes hold roughly 25% of the sample.

The meaning of the sample's time point label: sample taken at primary tumor resection. Without any cell sorting, TCR sequencing was performed on whole RNA extracted either from tumor and nontumor lung tissue or from cryopreserved PBMC samples. Samples were obtained from roughly 72 patients with early-stage, untreated non-small cell lung cancer from the lung TRACERx cohort. A patient was chosen for TCR sequencing only when enough RNA was available from at least two tumor regions. Before being selected, tumor and adjacent nontumor lung specimens were reviewed by a lung pathologist. This clonotype was counted between two and nine times. No antigen is known for it. No base quality information exists; no much larger clone differs at one position. For a library built for alpha chains, this beta chain is a stray read; little rests on its size.

The sequence was obtained from a female donor with early-stage non-small cell lung cancer. The sequences come from normal lung tissue next to the tumor, collected at surgery. Here the chain combines TRBV29-1 and TRBJ2-1, with a weak D call of TRBD1 (6 bases match). The DNA sequence is given as TGCAGCGTTGAAACAGGGTGGGAATACAATGAGCAGTTCTTC. Translated, it reads CSVETGWEYNEQFF.